Below are 32 T cell receptor beta chains sequenced from a single sample in a study of STAT5B mutations in CD4+ large granular lymphocyte leukemia. Sequenced by immunoSEQ multiplex PCR; TCRdb stores in-frame clones only, minus some. The top ten clones hold 1.5% to 2% of a sample with 30,000 to 35,000 clones, approximately 71% of them seen once. Sequencing input: CD4+ T cells from blood buffy coats. These receptors were collected from a human donor in good health.

The CDR3 sequence is CTGGTFEDHGYTF. The CDR3 bases are TGCACCGGGGGGACATTTGAAGACCATGGCTACACCTTC. This chain connects TRBV29-1 to TRBJ1-2; possibly TRBD1 for D (6 bases). Germline V CDR1 and CDR2: SQVTM, ANQGSEA. CDR3 length equals 13 residues.

On this clone itself: Since no conserved phenylalanine or tryptophan closes the CDR3, a read error is the likely cause. The limits of the CDR3 on the DNA are not certain, so only TCRdb's listed CDR3 is given. The V gene is TRBV7-2, the J gene TRBJ1-2. Germline values: CDR1 SGHTA, CDR2 FQGNSA. The CDR3 extends over 10 residues, inclusive of both ends. The CDR3 region is CASSHGRPIE.

This rearrangement joins TRBV7-9 to TRBJ2-1, with 7 bases that match TRBD1. The CDR3 runs to 12 residues. The germline V gene has CDR1 SEHNR and CDR2 FQNEAQ (reference sequence). V was pared by 5 bases and J by 8 bases, with 3 bases of the junction left unmatched. CDR3 in amino acids: CASSATGDEQFF. CDR3 nucleotides: TGTGCCAGCAGCGCCACAGGGGATGAGCAGTTCTTC.

This clone turned up a few times. The chain recombines TRBV2 with TRBJ1-5; D may be TRBD1 (5 bases). Trimming removed 6 bases from V and 0 bases from J, with 9 bases in between. Germline CDR1 SNHLY, CDR2 FYNNEI. This CDR3 spans 14 amino acids. This CDR3 reads CASRWTSSNQPQHF. CDR3 DNA sequence: TGTGCCAGCAGGTGGACATCTAGCAATCAGCCCCAGCATTTT.

V gene TRBV27 combines with J gene TRBJ2-2; D is unclear. This CDR3 is 12 amino acids long. CDR1 and CDR2 from the germline V gene are MNHEY and SMNVEV (reference sequence). V lost 8 bases to trimming and J lost 4 bases, with 8 bases between them. DNA of the CDR3: TGTGCCAGCGGGCAGCCCACCGGGGAGCTGTTTTTT. Translation gives CASGQPTGELFF.

This clone was seen more than once but under ten times. The chain combines TRBV6-6 with TRBJ1-1; possible D gene TRBD1, 5 bases. The CDR3 is 13 residues long. V was pared by 6 bases and J by 1 base, with 9 bases between. Germline CDR1 and CDR2: MNHNY and SVGAGI (reference sequence). The CDR3 sequence is CASRAQGNTEAFF. The DNA for the CDR3 is TGTGCCAGCAGAGCCCAGGGGAACACTGAAGCTTTCTTT.

This chain connects TRBV6-6 to TRBJ2-3; perhaps TRBD2 as D (6 bases). The germline V gene encodes CDR1 MNHNY and CDR2 SVGAGI (reference sequence). V was trimmed by 7 bases and J by 0 bases, leaving 17 bases between them. The CDR3 consists of 16 residues. For the CDR3, the DNA is TGTGCCAGCATCAGGTGGACGGCGGGGAGCACAGATACGCAGTATTTT. Translating it yields CASIRWTAGSTDTQYF.

The V and J genes are TRBV5-1 and TRBJ2-2; the D gene is possibly TRBD1 (6 bases). The CDR3 is 16 amino acids. V lost 0 bases and J lost 0, with 9 bases in between. The germline CDR1 and CDR2 sequences are SGHRS and YFSETQ. The CDR3 DNA sequence: TGCGCCAGCAGCTTGGCGGGACACTCGAACACCGGGGAGCTGTTTTTT. Amino acid sequence: CASSLAGHSNTGELFF.

The CDR3 DNA is TGTGCCAGCAGACGACAGGACCCCTATGGCTACACCTTC. It specifies CASRRQDPYGYTF. The rearrangement joins TRBV5-6 to TRBJ1-2; D may be TRBD1 (6 bases). V was clipped by 5 bases and J by 4 bases, with 12 bases between them. CDR1 is SGHDT, CDR2 YYEEEE, per germline. The CDR3 contains 13 residues. Based on the CDR3 plus reference TRBV5-6 and TRBJ1-2, the full variable domain is DAGVTQSPTHLIKTRGQQVTLRCSPKSGHDTVSWYQQALGQGPQFIFQYYEEEERQRGNFPDRFSGHQFPNYSSELNVNALLLGDSALYLCASRRQDPYGYTFGSGTRLTVV.

This clone was detected only once. V gene TRBV27 combines with J gene TRBJ2-6; D possibly corresponds to TRBD1 (6 bases). Germline V CDR1 and CDR2: MNHEY, SMNVEV (reference sequence). V lost 6 bases, J lost 4 bases, and 19 bases lay in between. The CDR3 runs 17 residues. CDR3 nucleotides: TGTGCCAGCAGCTTTTTCGACAGGCCAGCCGGGGCCAACGTCCTGACTTTC. It specifies CASSFFDRPAGANVLTF.

For the CDR3, the DNA is TGTGCCAGCAGCACAGACCAGGGAATAGATACGCAGTATTTT. It yields the protein CASSTDQGIDTQYF. The chain recombines TRBV7-3 with TRBJ2-3, with D perhaps TRBD1 (5 bases). Germline assignment: CDR1 SGHTA and CDR2 FQGTGA. Trimming left V 5 bases short and J 5 bases short, with 14 bases between. The CDR3 totals 14 residues.

V and J are TRBV19 and TRBJ2-3; 8 nucleotides align to TRBD1. Germline assignment: CDR1 LNHDA and CDR2 SQIVND (reference sequence). After removal of 7 bases from V and 1 base from J, the junction contained 4 bases not matched to a gene. The CDR3 runs to 14 residues. The CDR3 nucleotides are TGTGCCAGTACGCAGGGACAGGGCACAGATACGCAGTATTTT. Its protein product is CASTQGQGTDTQYF.

This rearrangement joins TRBV7-2 to TRBJ2-1; no clear D gene. Per germline, CDR1 SGHTA and CDR2 FQGNSA. V shed 2 bases and J shed 7 bases, with 18 bases lying between them. The CDR3 runs 16 residues. This CDR3 reads CASSLLLGSGPNEQFF. The CDR3 coding sequence is TGTGCCAGCAGCTTACTCTTGGGAAGTGGGCCAAATGAGCAGTTCTTC.

This clone was counted between two and nine times. This chain joins TRBV2 and TRBJ1-3, with D unresolved. Per the germline V gene, CDR1 is SNHLY and CDR2 is FYNNEI. Trimming left V 4 bases short and J 4 bases short, with 8 bases between. There are 13 residues in the CDR3. CDR3 protein: CASSVLTGNTIYF. The CDR3 nucleotides read TGTGCCAGCAGTGTACTAACGGGAAACACCATATATTTT. Complete variable domain (other parts from reference TRBV2 and TRBJ1-3): EPEVTQTPSHQVTQMGQEVILRCVPISNHLYFYWYRQILGQKVEFLVSFYNNEISEKSEIFDDQFSVERPDGSNFTLKIRSTKLEDSAMYFCASSVLTGNTIYFGEGSWLTVV.

The chain has TRBV6-1 and TRBJ1-5; 8 bases are shared with TRBD1. Germline-derived CDR1 and CDR2 are MNHNS and SASEGT. Trimming cost V 4 bases and J 4 bases; bases outside gene matches: 12. The CDR3 has 17 amino acids. In DNA form, the CDR3 reads TGTGCCAGCAGTGGGGACAGGAGGGGGTCCCCGAATCAGCCCCAGCATTTT. Its protein is CASSGDRRGSPNQPQHF.

This clone showed up just a few times. V usage is TRBV7-9 and J usage is TRBJ1-5, with 8 bases aligning to TRBD1. The V segment lost 5 bases and the J segment 4 bases; nucleotides outside the gene matches: 10. The CDR3 covers 16 residues. In germline, CDR1 is SEHNR, CDR2 FQNEAQ (reference sequence). The DNA of the CDR3 is TGTGCCAGCAGCACCGGACAGGGTAGTTTGAATCAGCCCCAGCATTTT. Amino acid sequence: CASSTGQGSLNQPQHF.

This chain joins TRBV7-6 and TRBJ2-3; D is undetermined. Trimming stripped 5 bases from V and 5 bases from J, with 8 bases between. The CDR3 has 12 amino acids. CDR1 is SGHVS, CDR2 FNYEAQ, per germline. The CDR3 spells CASSPSQDTQYF. The CDR3 DNA reads TGTGCCAGCAGCCCGTCCCAAGATACGCAGTATTTT.

The chain joins TRBV4-1 to TRBJ1-2, with unresolved D. CDR3 length: 13 residues. CDR1 is MGHRA, CDR2 YSYEKL, per germline. V was cut by 0 bases and J by 4 bases, with 6 bases left in between. CDR3 sequence: CASSQDQAYGYTF. The CDR3 DNA follows: TGCGCCAGCAGCCAAGATCAGGCCTATGGCTACACCTTC.

V usage is TRBV18 and J usage is TRBJ1-4; the match to TRBD1 covers 10 bases. V was pared by 2 bases and J by 7 bases, with 1 base of the junction left unmatched. This CDR3 spans 14 amino acids. Germline V gene lookup returns CDR1 KGHSH and CDR2 LQKENI. CDR3 residues: CASSPWDRGEKLFF. The CDR3, as DNA: TGTGCCAGCTCACCATGGGACAGGGGTGAAAAACTGTTTTTT.

The gene calls are TRBV6-1 and TRBJ2-1, with TRBD1 matching over 9 bases. Germline trimming cut 6 bases from V and 9 bases from J; bases unmatched to any gene: 9. Germline assignment: CDR1 MNHNS and CDR2 SASEGT. The CDR3 sequence is 14 residues long. The CDR3 sequence: CASRPTGGSPEQFF. The CDR3, as DNA: TGTGCCAGCAGACCGACAGGGGGATCTCCTGAGCAGTTCTTC.

The gene calls are TRBV12-5 and TRBJ1-2; a possible D gene is TRBD1 (5 bases). CDR3 length equals 16 residues. The ends were cut back, 0 bases at V and 2 bases at J, with 13 bases in the middle. CDR1 and CDR2 from the germline V gene are LGHNT and FRNRAP. For the CDR3, the DNA is TGTGCTAGTGGTTTGGTACCAGGGATACCCAACTATGGCTACACCTTC. Amino acids: CASGLVPGIPNYGYTF.

This clone appeared a few times. The J gene is TRBJ1-3, the V gene TRBV19; the match to TRBD1 covers 7 bases. Germline CDR1 reads LNHDA; CDR2 reads SQIVND (reference sequence). CDR3 length: 18 residues. Germline trimming cut 4 bases from V and 1 base from J; bases unmatched to any gene: 13. CDR3 nucleotide sequence: TGTGCCAGTAGTACCCTCTCAAGACAGGGACCATCTGGAAACACCATATATTTT. It encodes CASSTLSRQGPSGNTIYF.

The chain links TRBV6-4 to TRBJ1-6, with TRBD1 matching over 7 bases. The germline V gene encodes CDR1 MRHNA and CDR2 SNTAGT. V lost 7 bases, J lost 11 bases, and 11 bases stayed unmatched. CDR3 length equals 14 residues. In DNA form, the CDR3 reads TGTGCCAGCATTAGGGACAGTCGGGTTGCACCCCTCCACTTT. This codes for CASIRDSRVAPLHF.

The chain combines TRBV5-6 with TRBJ1-1; 10 positions agree with TRBD1. The germline CDR1 and CDR2 sequences are SGHDT and YYEEEE. This CDR3 region has 17 residues. V trimming: 4 bases; J trimming: 7 bases; junction bases outside the gene matches: 16. Written as DNA, the CDR3 is TGTGCCAGCAGCCCGACAGGGGGCGACGTAAGCGCTAATGAAGCTTTCTTT. Translated, it gives CASSPTGGDVSANEAFF.

V gene TRBV7-2 combines with J gene TRBJ2-7; D is possibly TRBD1 (6 bases). The germline V gene has CDR1 SGHTA and CDR2 FQGNSA. The CDR3 spans 14 residues. V lost 1 base and J lost 5, with 12 bases in between. The CDR3 bases are TGTGCCAGCAGCTTAGGCCCGGGACACCACGAGCAGTACTTC. It is translated as CASSLGPGHHEQYF.

This clone has only a few counts. The gene calls are TRBV9 and TRBJ1-5, with D maybe TRBD1 (5 bases). The V gene's germline CDR1 is SGDLS and CDR2 YYNGEE. The CDR3 runs to 13 residues. V was clipped by 5 bases and J by 7 bases, with 13 bases between them. The chain's CDR3 is CASSGGGRQPQHF. CDR3 nucleotides: TGTGCCAGCAGTGGGGGAGGGAGACAGCCCCAGCATTTT.

This clone was seen a handful of times. The CDR3: CASRQTIYGYTF. The DNA for the CDR3 is TGTGCCAGTCGCCAAACAATCTATGGCTACACCTTC. The chain combines TRBV28 with TRBJ1-2; unclear D gene. Looked up from germline, CDR1 is MDHEN and CDR2 is SYDVKM. The V and J ends lost 9 bases and 4 bases respectively, with 12 bases between them. The CDR3 sequence is 12 residues long.

V usage is TRBV2 and J usage is TRBJ1-3; 9 bases agree with TRBD1. Looked up from germline, CDR1 is SNHLY and CDR2 is FYNNEI. The CDR3 length is 13 residues. Germline trimming cut 7 bases from V and 2 bases from J; bases unmatched to any gene: 0. CDR3 in amino acids: CASNRGPGNTIYF. In DNA form, the CDR3 reads TGTGCCAGCAACAGGGGGCCTGGAAACACCATATATTTT.

CDR3 in amino acids: CASRGRGNEQFF. For the CDR3, the DNA is TGTGCCAGCAGGGGCAGGGGCAATGAGCAGTTCTTC. The V and J genes are TRBV7-9 and TRBJ2-1; D is perhaps TRBD1 (6 bases). Germline lookup yields CDR1 SEHNR and CDR2 FQNEAQ (reference sequence). The CDR3 contains 12 residues. The V and J ends lost 6 bases and 6 bases respectively, with 9 bases between them. The full variable domain, in which reference TRBV7-9 and TRBJ2-1 provide the parts outside the CDR3, is DTGVSQNPRHKITKRGQNVTFRCDPISEHNRLYWYRQTLGQGPEFLTYFQNEAQLEKSRLLSDRFSAERPKGSFSTLEIQRTEQGDSAMYLCASRGRGNEQFFGPGTRLTVL.

The sample holds a few counts of this clone. V is TRBV25-1 and J is TRBJ1-2; D perhaps matches TRBD1 (5 bases). Germline-derived CDR1 and CDR2 are MGHDK and SYGVNS. This CDR3 contains 12 residues. Deletions cut 1 base from V and 7 bases from J, with 7 bases between. The CDR3 region is CASSEWGGGYTF. The DNA of the CDR3 is TGTGCCAGCAGTGAATGGGGGGGTGGCTACACCTTC.

This clone has just a few counts. The CDR3 protein is CASSAENQPQHF. Here the CDR3 DNA reads TGTGCCAGCAGTGCAGAAAATCAGCCCCAGCATTTT. The chain recombines TRBV2 with TRBJ1-5; the D is unclear. This CDR3 is 12 amino acids long. V shed 4 bases and J shed 4 bases, with 5 bases lying between them. Per germline, CDR1 SNHLY and CDR2 FYNNEI.

The chain combines TRBV9 with TRBJ1-1; D is undetermined. CDR3 length: 15 residues. Germline V gene sequence: CDR1 SGDLS, CDR2 YYNGEE. V lost 3 bases and J 1 base, leaving 13 bases between the germline ends. The CDR3 loop is CASSAGWAGNTEAFF. The DNA of the CDR3 is TGTGCCAGCAGCGCTGGATGGGCAGGGAACACTGAAGCTTTCTTT.